This T cell receptor beta chain was recovered during a study of blood T cell repertoires in COVID-19. In the study overall: COVID-19 samples, acute and convalescent, were from the United States, Italy and Spain.

Authors' methods: Reference gene primers were amplified, and this amplification served to estimate nucleated cell counts. Libraries were prepared by immunoSEQ multiplex PCR; TCRdb keeps only in-frame clonotypes and omits some of them. V and J calls and clone size are copied from that table; D and trimming were computed from the DNA. Seen here are approximately 100,000 clones, 85% to 90% observed once, and the top ten hold 14%. This CDR3 is 13 amino acids long. Trimming shortened V by 5 bases and J by 2 bases, and 7 bases separated the two germline ends. The rearrangement joins TRBV12-3 or TRBV12-4 to TRBJ2-1; D remains ambiguous. This receptor was identified in a woman aged 70 to 79 with acute or convalescent COVID-19. Input material: peripheral blood. CDR3 sequence: CASSPQTYNEQFF. DNA for the CDR3: TGTGCCAGCAGTCCCCAAACCTACAATGAGCAGTTCTTC.